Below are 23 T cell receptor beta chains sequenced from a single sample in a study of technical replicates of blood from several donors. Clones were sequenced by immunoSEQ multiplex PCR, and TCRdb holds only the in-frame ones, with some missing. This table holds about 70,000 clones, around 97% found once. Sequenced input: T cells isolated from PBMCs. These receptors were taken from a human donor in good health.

CDR3 DNA sequence: TGTGCCAGCTCAATACCGGGAGCCAACACTGAAGCTTTCTTT. Translation: CASSIPGANTEAFF. V usage is TRBV27 and J usage is TRBJ1-1; D is unresolved. From germline, CDR1 is MNHEY and CDR2 SMNVEV (reference sequence). The CDR3 covers 14 residues. The ends were cut back, 8 bases at V and 2 bases at J, with 15 bases in the middle.

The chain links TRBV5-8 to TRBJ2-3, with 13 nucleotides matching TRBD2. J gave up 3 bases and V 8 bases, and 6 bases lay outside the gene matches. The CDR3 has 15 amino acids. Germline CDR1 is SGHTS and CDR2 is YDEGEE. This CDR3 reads CASTSGGAGTDTQYF. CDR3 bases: TGTGCCAGTACTAGCGGGGGGGCCGGGACAGATACGCAGTATTTT. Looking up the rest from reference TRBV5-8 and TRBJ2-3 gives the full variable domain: EAGVTQSPTHLIKTRGQQATLRCSPISGHTSVYWYQQALGLGLQFLLWYDEGEERNRGNFPPRFSGRQFPNYSSELNVNALELEDSALYLCASTSGGAGTDTQYFGPGTRLTVL.

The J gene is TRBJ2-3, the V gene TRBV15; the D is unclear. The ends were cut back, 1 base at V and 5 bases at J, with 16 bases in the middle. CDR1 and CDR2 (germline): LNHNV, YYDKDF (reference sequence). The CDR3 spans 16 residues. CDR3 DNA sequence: TGTGCCACCAGCAGAGCTGACGTCGGAGATCAAGATACGCAGTATTTT. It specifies CATSRADVGDQDTQYF.

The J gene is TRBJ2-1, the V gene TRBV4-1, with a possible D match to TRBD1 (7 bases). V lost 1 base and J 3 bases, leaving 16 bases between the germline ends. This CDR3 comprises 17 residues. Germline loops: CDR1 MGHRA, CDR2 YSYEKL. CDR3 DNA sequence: TGCGCCAGCAGCCAAGGGAGGGGGCAGAGATTCTACAATGAGCAGTTCTTC. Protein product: CASSQGRGQRFYNEQFF.

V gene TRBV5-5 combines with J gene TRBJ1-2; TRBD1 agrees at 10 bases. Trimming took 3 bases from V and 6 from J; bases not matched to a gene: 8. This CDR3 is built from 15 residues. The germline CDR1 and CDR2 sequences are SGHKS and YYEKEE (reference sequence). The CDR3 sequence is CASSSTGGAANGYTF. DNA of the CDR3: TGTGCCAGCAGCTCGACAGGGGGCGCCGCCAATGGCTACACCTTC.

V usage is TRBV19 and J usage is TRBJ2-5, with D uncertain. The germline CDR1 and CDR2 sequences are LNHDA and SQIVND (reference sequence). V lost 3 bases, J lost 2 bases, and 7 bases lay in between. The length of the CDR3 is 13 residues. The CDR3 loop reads CASSIHSQETQYF. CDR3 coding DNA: TGTGCCAGTAGTATCCACTCTCAAGAGACCCAGTACTTC. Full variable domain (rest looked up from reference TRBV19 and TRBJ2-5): DGGITQSPKYLFRKEGQNVTLSCEQNLNHDAMYWYRQDPGQGLRLIYYSQIVNDFQKGDIAEGYSVSREKKESFPLTVTSAQKNPTAFYLCASSIHSQETQYFGPGTRLLVL.

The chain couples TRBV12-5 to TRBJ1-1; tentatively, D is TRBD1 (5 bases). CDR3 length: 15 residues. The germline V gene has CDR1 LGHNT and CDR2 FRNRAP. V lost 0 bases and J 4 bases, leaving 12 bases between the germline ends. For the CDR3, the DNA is TGTGCTAGTGGTTTGGTAGAAGGGGTTGGCACTGAAGCTTTCTTT. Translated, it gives CASGLVEGVGTEAFF.

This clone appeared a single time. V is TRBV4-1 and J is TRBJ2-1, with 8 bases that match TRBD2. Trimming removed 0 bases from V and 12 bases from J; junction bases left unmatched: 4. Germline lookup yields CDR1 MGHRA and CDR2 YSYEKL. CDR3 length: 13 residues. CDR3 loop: CASSQDQAGVQFF. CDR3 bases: TGCGCCAGCAGCCAAGATCAAGCGGGGGTGCAGTTCTTC.

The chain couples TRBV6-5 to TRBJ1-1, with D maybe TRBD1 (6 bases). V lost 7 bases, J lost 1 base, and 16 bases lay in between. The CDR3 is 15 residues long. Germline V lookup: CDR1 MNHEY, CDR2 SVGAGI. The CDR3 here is CASIPLGGANTEAFF. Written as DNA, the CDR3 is TGTGCCAGCATCCCGTTAGGGGGGGCGAACACTGAAGCTTTCTTT.

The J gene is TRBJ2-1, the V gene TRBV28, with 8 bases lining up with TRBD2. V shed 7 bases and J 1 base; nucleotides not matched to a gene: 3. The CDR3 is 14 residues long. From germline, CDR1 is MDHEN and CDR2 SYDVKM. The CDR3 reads CASILAGSYNEQFF. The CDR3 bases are TGTGCCAGCATCCTAGCGGGTTCCTACAATGAGCAGTTCTTC.

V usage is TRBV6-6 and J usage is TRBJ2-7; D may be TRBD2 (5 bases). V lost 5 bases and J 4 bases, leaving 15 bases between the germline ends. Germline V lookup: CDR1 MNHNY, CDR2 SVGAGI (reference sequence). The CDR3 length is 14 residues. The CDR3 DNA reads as TGTGCCAGCAGTGACACCGGAGGATTGTACGAGCAGTACTTC. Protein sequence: CASSDTGGLYEQYF.

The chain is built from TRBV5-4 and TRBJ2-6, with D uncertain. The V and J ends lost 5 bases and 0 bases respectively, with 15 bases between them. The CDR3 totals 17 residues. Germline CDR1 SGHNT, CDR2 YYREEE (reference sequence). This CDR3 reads CASRFSAVSSGANVLTF. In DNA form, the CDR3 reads TGTGCCAGCAGATTTTCCGCAGTCAGCTCTGGGGCCAACGTCCTGACTTTC.

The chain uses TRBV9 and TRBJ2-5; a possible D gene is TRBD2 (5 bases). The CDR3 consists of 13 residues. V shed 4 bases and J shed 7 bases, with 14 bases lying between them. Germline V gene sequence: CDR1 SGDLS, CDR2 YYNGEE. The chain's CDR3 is CASSPIARGTQYF. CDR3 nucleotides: TGTGCCAGCAGCCCCATAGCCCGGGGGACCCAGTACTTC.

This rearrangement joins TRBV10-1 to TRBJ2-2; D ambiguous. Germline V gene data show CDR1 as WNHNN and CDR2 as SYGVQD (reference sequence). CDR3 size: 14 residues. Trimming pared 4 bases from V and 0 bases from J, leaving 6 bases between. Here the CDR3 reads CASSVLTNTGELFF. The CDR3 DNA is TGCGCCAGCAGTGTTCTAACGAACACCGGGGAGCTGTTTTTT.

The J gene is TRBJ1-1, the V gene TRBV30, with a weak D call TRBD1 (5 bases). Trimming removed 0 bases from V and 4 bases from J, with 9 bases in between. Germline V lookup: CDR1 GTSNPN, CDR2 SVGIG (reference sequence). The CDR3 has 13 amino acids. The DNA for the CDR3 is TGTGCCTGGAGTGTAGGGGTCGGCACTGAAGCTTTCTTT. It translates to CAWSVGVGTEAFF. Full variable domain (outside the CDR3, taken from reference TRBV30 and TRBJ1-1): SQTIHQWPATLVQPVGSPLSLECTVEGTSNPNLYWYRQAAGRGLQLLFYSVGIGQISSEVPQNLSASRPQDRQFILSSKKLLLSDSGFYLCAWSVGVGTEAFFGQGTRLTVV.

The CDR3 sequence is CASSSRFKELFF. The CDR3 region has the DNA TGTGCCAGCAGTTCTCGTTTTAAGGAGCTGTTTTTT. The chain is built from TRBV5-8 and TRBJ2-2, with D unresolved. The CDR3 has 12 residues. V shed 5 bases and J shed 10 bases, with 12 bases lying between them. CDR1 is SGHTS and CDR2 is YDEGEE in the germline V gene.

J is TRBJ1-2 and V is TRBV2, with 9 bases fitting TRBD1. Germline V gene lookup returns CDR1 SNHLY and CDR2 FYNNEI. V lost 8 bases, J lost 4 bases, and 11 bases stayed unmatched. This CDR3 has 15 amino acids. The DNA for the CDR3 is TGTGCCAGCGGGGGGACAGGGACCTCTAGCTATGGCTACACCTTC. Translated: CASGGTGTSSYGYTF.

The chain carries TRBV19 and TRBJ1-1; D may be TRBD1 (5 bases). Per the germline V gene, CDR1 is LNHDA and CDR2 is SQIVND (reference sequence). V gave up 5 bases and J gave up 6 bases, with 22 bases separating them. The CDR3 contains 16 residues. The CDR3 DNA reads TGTGCCAGTAGTCCCACGGGCGGGGCCGCGAGCGCTGAAGCTTTCTTT. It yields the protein CASSPTGGAASAEAFF.

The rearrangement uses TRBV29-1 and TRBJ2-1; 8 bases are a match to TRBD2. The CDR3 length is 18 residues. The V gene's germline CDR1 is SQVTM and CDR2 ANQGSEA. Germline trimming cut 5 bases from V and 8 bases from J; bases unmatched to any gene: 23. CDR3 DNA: TGCAGCGTTTCCCAATCTAAAAACCCGGGACTAGGAGGCTATGAGCAGTTCTTC. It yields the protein CSVSQSKNPGLGGYEQFF.

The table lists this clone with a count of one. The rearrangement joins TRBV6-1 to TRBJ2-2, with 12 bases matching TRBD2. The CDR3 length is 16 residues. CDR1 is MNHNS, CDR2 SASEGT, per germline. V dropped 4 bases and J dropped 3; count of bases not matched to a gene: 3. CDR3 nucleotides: TGTGCCAGCAGTGTCGGACTAGCGGGATACACCGGGGAGCTGTTTTTT. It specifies CASSVGLAGYTGELFF.

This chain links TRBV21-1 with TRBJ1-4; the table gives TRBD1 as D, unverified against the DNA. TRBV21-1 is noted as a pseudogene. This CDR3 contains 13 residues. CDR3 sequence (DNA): TGTGCCAGCAGCAGGCAAGAGGGGGATAAACTGTTTTTT. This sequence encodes CASSRQEGDKLFF.

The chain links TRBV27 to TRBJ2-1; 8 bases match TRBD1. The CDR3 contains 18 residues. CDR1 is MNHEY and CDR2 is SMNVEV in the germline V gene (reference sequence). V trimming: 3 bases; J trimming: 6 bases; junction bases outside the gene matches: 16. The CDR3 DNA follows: TGTGCCAGCAGTTTGCTTTGGCAGGGGGCGATGCCCTCCAATGAGCAGTTCTTC. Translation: CASSLLWQGAMPSNEQFF.

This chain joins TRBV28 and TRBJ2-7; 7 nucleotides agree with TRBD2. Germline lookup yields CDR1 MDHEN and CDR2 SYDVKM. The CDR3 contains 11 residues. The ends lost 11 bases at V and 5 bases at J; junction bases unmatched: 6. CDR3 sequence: CALRGIHEQYF. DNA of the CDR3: TGTGCCCTGCGGGGGATCCACGAGCAGTACTTC.